These T cell receptor beta chains were read from a single sample in a study of T cells in localized non-small cell lung cancer. Libraries were prepared by immunoSEQ multiplex PCR; TCRdb keeps only in-frame clonotypes and omits some of them. The data contain around 45,000 clones, 86% of them singletons. Sequences were derived from PBMCs, sampled before any cancer treatment. The receptors come from a man between 35 and 75 years old with stage II lung adenocarcinoma. Each CDR3 is given with its conserved first and last residue.

v_call: TRBV2
cdr3_aa: CASLFGGRGYGELFF

v_call: TRBV30
cdr3_aa: CAWSVRGTEAFF

v_call: TRBV9
cdr3_aa: CASSAGTGSTPLHF

v_call: TRBV5-1
cdr3_aa: CASSPQGAAYNEQFF

v_call: TRBV4-1
cdr3_aa: CASSLRTGGSPDTQYF

v_call: TRBV19
cdr3_aa: CASSGTSGSNEQFF

v_call: TRBV19
cdr3_aa: CASSILRQPYGYTF

v_call: TRBV5-4
cdr3_aa: CASSLDSGVAAETQYF

v_call: TRBV5-5
cdr3_aa: CASSPSGGEDQPQHF

v_call: TRBV5-4
cdr3_aa: CASSLVDRRRETQYF

v_call: TRBV5-1
cdr3_aa: CASSFGQGGANTIYF

v_call: TRBV2
cdr3_aa: CASSVGMRNQPQHF

v_call: TRBV30
cdr3_aa: CAWSKGSESGNTIYF

v_call: TRBV15
cdr3_aa: CATSRWEGGSSGNTIYF

v_call: TRBV6-5
cdr3_aa: CASSYLTSGGAGELFF

v_call: TRBV11-2
cdr3_aa: CASSLDTEETQYF

v_call: TRBV19
cdr3_aa: CASSTQDRDTQYF

v_call: TRBV14
cdr3_aa: CASSQAQGGGMDGYTF

v_call: TRBV12-1
cdr3_aa: CASSHGQGAQPQHF

v_call: TRBV7-9
cdr3_aa: CASSLGADSTDTQYF

v_call: TRBV6-1
cdr3_aa: CATLRTASYEQYF

v_call: TRBV28
cdr3_aa: CASTFRDRRNIQYF

v_call: TRBV5-6
cdr3_aa: CASSLAGQGKLFF

v_call: TRBV7-9
cdr3_aa: CASSPNAGPQFYEQYF

v_call: TRBV5-1
cdr3_aa: CASSPFTSGREGDEQFF

v_call: TRBV10-3
cdr3_aa: CAIYGGGSPSGNTIYF

v_call: TRBV9
cdr3_aa: CASNPLERAVYGYTF

v_call: TRBV27
cdr3_aa: CASSFRGNVEQFF

v_call: TRBV7-6
cdr3_aa: CASSPTAGAVYGYTF

v_call: TRBV6-6
cdr3_aa: CASTPAVQETQYF

v_call: TRBV29-1
cdr3_aa: CSVATGPTLPGTEAFF

v_call: TRBV6-1
cdr3_aa: CASSEWAAGELFF

v_call: TRBV6-1
cdr3_aa: CASSEGTSLRTQYF

v_call: TRBV19
cdr3_aa: CASSIIGQGTETQYF

v_call: TRBV7-2
cdr3_aa: CASSFQRTRNLLEQYF

v_call: TRBV6-6
cdr3_aa: CASSYGNRGPDQPQHF

v_call: TRBV6-6
cdr3_aa: CASSYRTAGNTIYF

v_call: TRBV18
cdr3_aa: CASSPRSGGAEDTQYF

v_call: TRBV18
cdr3_aa: CASSPRRAGTNEKLFF

v_call: TRBV2
cdr3_aa: CASSLYGGADTQYF

v_call: TRBV28
cdr3_aa: CASSPRGGNYGYTF

v_call: TRBV14
cdr3_aa: CASSQERARVTYEQYF

v_call: TRBV7-9
cdr3_aa: CASGENEQYF

v_call: TRBV18
cdr3_aa: CASSPRQSLPYNEQFF

v_call: TRBV5-1
cdr3_aa: CASSSVRETSGGVFDTGELFF

v_call: TRBV6-1
cdr3_aa: CASSESGTDYNEQFF

v_call: TRBV6-1
cdr3_aa: CASSEVGTFNQPQHF

v_call: TRBV7-8
cdr3_aa: CASSLAHGEAEQFF

v_call: TRBV10-3
cdr3_aa: CAIPLGVSGGLDTGELFF

v_call: TRBV5-6
cdr3_aa: CASSLDGTESFYEQYF

v_call: TRBV30
cdr3_aa: CAVSRGRSYGYTF

v_call: TRBV2
cdr3_aa: CASRGTGGYNQPQHF

v_call: TRBV28
cdr3_aa: CASTKPLGRSSGNTIYF

v_call: TRBV29-1
cdr3_aa: CSVDGDRDPYGYTF

v_call: TRBV11-2
cdr3_aa: CASSSAPGGASTDTQYF

v_call: TRBV2
cdr3_aa: CASSYDRRSYNSPLHF